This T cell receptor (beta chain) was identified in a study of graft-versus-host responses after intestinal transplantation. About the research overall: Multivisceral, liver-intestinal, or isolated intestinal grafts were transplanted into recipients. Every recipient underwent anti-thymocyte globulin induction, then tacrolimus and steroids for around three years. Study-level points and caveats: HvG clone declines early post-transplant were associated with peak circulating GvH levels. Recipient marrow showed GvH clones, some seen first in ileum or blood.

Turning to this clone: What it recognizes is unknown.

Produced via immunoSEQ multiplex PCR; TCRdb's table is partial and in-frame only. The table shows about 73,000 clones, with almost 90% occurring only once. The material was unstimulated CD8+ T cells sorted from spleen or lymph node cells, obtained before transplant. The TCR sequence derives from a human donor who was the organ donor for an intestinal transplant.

The CDR3 coding sequence is TGTGCCAGCAGTTTATCTCCGGTGAACACTGAAGCTTTCTTT. Its protein is CASSLSPVNTEAFF. The V and J genes are TRBV27 and TRBJ1-1, with D unclear. Trimming pared 0 bases from V and 0 bases from J, leaving 5 bases between. Germline CDR1 MNHEY, CDR2 SMNVEV (reference sequence). CDR3 length: 14 amino acids.